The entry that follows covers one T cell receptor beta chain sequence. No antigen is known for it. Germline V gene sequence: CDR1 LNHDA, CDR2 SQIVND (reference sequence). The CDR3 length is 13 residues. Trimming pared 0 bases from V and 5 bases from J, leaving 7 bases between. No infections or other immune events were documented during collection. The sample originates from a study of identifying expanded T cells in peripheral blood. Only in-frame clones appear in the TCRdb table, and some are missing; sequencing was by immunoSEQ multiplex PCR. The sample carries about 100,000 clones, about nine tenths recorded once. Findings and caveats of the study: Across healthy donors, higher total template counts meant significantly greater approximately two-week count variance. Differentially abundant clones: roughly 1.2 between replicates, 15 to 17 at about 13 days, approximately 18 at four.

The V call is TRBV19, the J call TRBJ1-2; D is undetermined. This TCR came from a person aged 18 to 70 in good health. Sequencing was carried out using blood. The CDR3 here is CASSIDGRYGYTF. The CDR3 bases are TGTGCCAGTAGTATAGACGGGAGATATGGCTACACCTTC.